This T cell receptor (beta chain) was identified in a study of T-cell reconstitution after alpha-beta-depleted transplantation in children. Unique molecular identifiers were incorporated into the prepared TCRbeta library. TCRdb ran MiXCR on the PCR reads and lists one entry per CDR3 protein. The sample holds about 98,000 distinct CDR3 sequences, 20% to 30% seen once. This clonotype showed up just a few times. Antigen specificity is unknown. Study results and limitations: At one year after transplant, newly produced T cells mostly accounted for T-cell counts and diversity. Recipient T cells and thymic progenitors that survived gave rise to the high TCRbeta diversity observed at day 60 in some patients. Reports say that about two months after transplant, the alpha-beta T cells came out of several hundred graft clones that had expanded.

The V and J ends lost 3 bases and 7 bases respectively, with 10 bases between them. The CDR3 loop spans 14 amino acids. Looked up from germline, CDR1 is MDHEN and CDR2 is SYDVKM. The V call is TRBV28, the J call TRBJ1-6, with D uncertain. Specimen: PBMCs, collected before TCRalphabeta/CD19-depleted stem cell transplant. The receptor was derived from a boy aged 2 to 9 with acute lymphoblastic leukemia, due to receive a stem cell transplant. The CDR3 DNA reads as TGTGCCAGCAGTTTCGGGCAGGAGAATTCACCCCTCCACTTT. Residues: CASSFGQENSPLHF.